This TCR beta chain was sequenced for a study of blood T cell repertoires in COVID-19. Study context: The United States, Italy and Spain provided the acute and convalescent COVID-19 samples. From T cells, B-cell-depleted T cells, or PBMCs came the material, which was cDNA or gDNA.

This clone appeared once. Authors' processing steps: How many nucleated cells were present was estimated from reference gene primer amplification. Repertoires were generated with immunoSEQ multiplex PCR, while TCRdb's copy carries only in-frame clones and drops some. V, J and clone size were drawn from that table, and D and trimming were deduced from the DNA. Of about 85,000 clones in the sample, nearly 90% are singletons; the top ten hold around 4.1%. The sequenced sample was peripheral blood. The TCR comes from a woman aged 80 or older with active or convalescent COVID-19.

CDR3 DNA sequence: TGTGCCAGTAGTATTCGACAGGCCAATCAGCCCCAGCATTTT. This translates into CASSIRQANQPQHF. The chain couples TRBV19 to TRBJ1-5, with D maybe TRBD1 (6 bases). Germline CDR1 and CDR2: LNHDA and SQIVND (reference sequence). V was shortened by 3 bases and J by 3 bases, with 9 bases between the two germline ends. The CDR3 spans 14 residues.